One and the same sample provided the 22 T cell receptor beta chains below, sequenced in a study of shared clonotypes between healthy human individuals. TCRdb keeps only in-frame clones here, not all; method: immunoSEQ multiplex PCR. The sample carries some 1,100,000 clones, roughly 74% recorded once. Material for sequencing was memory CD4+ T cells from PBMCs. This sample's subset: CD45RA-negative fraction. The receptors originated from a man aged 18 to 30 in good health. Some clones in this sample may be carry-over from other donors' samples.

This sequence joins TRBV5-1 and TRBJ1-1; the match to TRBD1 covers 11 bases. The V segment lost 4 bases and the J segment 0 bases; nucleotides outside the gene matches: 5. CDR1 and CDR2 (germline): SGHRS, YFSETQ. There are 16 residues in the CDR3. The CDR3 DNA follows: TGCGCCAGCAGCCGCGGGACAGGGGGACTGAACACTGAAGCTTTCTTT. Amino acid sequence: CASSRGTGGLNTEAFF.

The V gene is TRBV7-9, the J gene TRBJ2-7; D not certain. V shed 2 bases and J shed 4 bases, with 15 bases lying between them. This CDR3 comprises 15 residues. In germline, CDR1 is SEHNR, CDR2 FQNEAQ (reference sequence). CDR3 protein: CASSLFDLPGYEQYF. The CDR3 DNA is TGTGCCAGCAGCTTATTTGACCTCCCCGGGTACGAGCAGTACTTC.

V gene TRBV10-3 combines with J gene TRBJ2-5; D is unclear. Germline-derived CDR1 and CDR2 are ENHRY and SYGVKD. The CDR3 contains 12 residues. The V and J ends lost 10 bases and 1 base respectively, with 10 bases between them. CDR3 amino acids: CATSLGQETQYF. For the CDR3, the DNA is TGTGCCACCTCATTGGGCCAAGAGACCCAGTACTTC.

This clone was detected a few times. Other DNA sequences of this sample code for an identical CDR3. The rearrangement links TRBV5-1 to TRBJ2-7, with TRBD2 identical over 8 bases. Germline CDR1 reads SGHRS; CDR2 reads YFSETQ. J gave up 1 base and V 4 bases, and 7 bases lay outside the gene matches. The CDR3 consists of 15 residues. The CDR3 nucleotides are TGCGCCAGCAGCGCGAGCGGGAGTCGGTCCTACGAGCAGTACTTC. It specifies CASSASGSRSYEQYF.

This clone came up once. The gene calls are TRBV9 and TRBJ2-1; 8 nucleotides align to TRBD1. J lost 1 base, V lost 3 bases, and 9 bases had no gene match. The CDR3 is 17 residues long. Germline-derived CDR1 and CDR2 are SGDLS and YYNGEE. Here the CDR3 DNA reads TGTGCCAGCAGCGAACGAACTGGACAGGGATCCTACAATGAGCAGTTCTTC. Its translation: CASSERTGQGSYNEQFF. Combining the CDR3 with reference TRBV9 and TRBJ2-1 gives the whole variable domain DSGVTQTPKHLITATGQRVTLRCSPRSGDLSVYWYQQSLDQGLQFLIQYYNGEERAKGNILERFSAQQFPDLHSELNLSSLELGDSALYFCASSERTGQGSYNEQFFGPGTRLTVL.

The gene calls are TRBV2 and TRBJ2-5, with TRBD2 identical over 14 bases. This CDR3 is 16 amino acids long. Germline CDR1 is SNHLY and CDR2 is FYNNEI. Trimming removed 7 bases from V and 5 bases from J; junction bases left unmatched: 9. The CDR3 DNA reads TGTGCCAGCAACGGGGGACTAGCGGGAGTAGGGGAGACCCAGTACTTC. It encodes CASNGGLAGVGETQYF.

This clone was seen more than once but under ten times. The chain recombines TRBV29-1 with TRBJ2-7; D assignment may be TRBD1 or TRBD2 (5 bases each). The CDR3 is 15 amino acids. CDR1 and CDR2 (germline): SQVTM, ANQGSEA. Trimming left V 4 bases short and J 0 bases short, with 16 bases between. Here the CDR3 reads CSVVPTGRSSYEQYF. For the CDR3, the DNA is TGCAGCGTTGTGCCTACGGGACGGAGCTCCTACGAGCAGTACTTC.

This clone came up a few times. The rearrangement uses TRBV18 and TRBJ2-2; D is perhaps TRBD1 (5 bases). Germline V CDR1 and CDR2: KGHSH, LQKENI. Trimming stripped 2 bases from V and 5 bases from J, with 6 bases between. The CDR3 is made up of 13 amino acids. The CDR3 coding sequence is TGTGCCAGCTCACCAGACAGTACCGGGGAGCTGTTTTTT. It encodes CASSPDSTGELFF.

The chain joins TRBV7-2 to TRBJ2-7; D unclear. The germline V and J ends were trimmed by 5 bases and 2 bases, with 16 bases remaining between them. Per the germline V gene, CDR1 is SGHTA and CDR2 is FQGNSA. CDR3 length: 15 amino acids. CDR3 region: CASSPLEVMTYEQYF. The CDR3 DNA is TGTGCCAGCAGCCCCCTCGAGGTGATGACCTACGAGCAGTACTTC.

This chain links TRBV27 with TRBJ2-7; TRBD2 is a possible D gene (5 bases). Germline V gene data show CDR1 as MNHEY and CDR2 as SMNVEV (reference sequence). The V and J ends lost 4 bases and 7 bases respectively, with 17 bases between them. The CDR3 extends over 14 amino acids. The CDR3 loop is CASSSRAESWEQYF. CDR3 DNA: TGTGCCAGCAGTTCGAGGGCGGAGTCTTGGGAGCAGTACTTC.

This rearrangement joins TRBV28 to TRBJ2-1; D tentatively reads TRBD1 or TRBD2 (6 bases each). V shed 6 bases and J shed 4 bases, with 19 bases lying between them. CDR3 length equals 16 residues. Germline V gene data show CDR1 as MDHEN and CDR2 as SYDVKM. In nucleotides, the CDR3 is TGTGCCAGCAGCTCCGGGGGCCCAGGAAGGTACAATGAGCAGTTCTTC. Protein: CASSSGGPGRYNEQFF.

This clone showed up just a few times. This chain connects TRBV28 to TRBJ1-1, with D perhaps TRBD1 (6 bases). Germline V gene lookup returns CDR1 MDHEN and CDR2 SYDVKM. This CDR3 comprises 13 residues. Trimming left V 5 bases short and J 5 bases short, with 12 bases between. CDR3 in amino acids: CASSRSGATEAFF. CDR3 DNA: TGTGCCAGCAGTCGCTCAGGGGCGACTGAAGCTTTCTTT.

This chain joins TRBV4-2 and TRBJ2-7; D unresolved. The CDR3 covers 15 residues. Per germline, CDR1 LGHNA and CDR2 YNFKEQ. Trimming took 1 base from V and 5 from J, leaving 15 bases between them. The CDR3 DNA reads as TGTGCCAGCAGCCAAGGGGCGATAAGATCCGACGAGCAGTACTTC. It is translated as CASSQGAIRSDEQYF.

V is TRBV12-5 and J is TRBJ2-5; D uncertain. The length of the CDR3 is 12 residues. Germline V gene sequence: CDR1 LGHNT, CDR2 FRNRAP. V was clipped by 4 bases and J by 5 bases, with 8 bases between them. The chain's CDR3 is CASGSPGETQYF. The DNA for the CDR3 is TGTGCTAGTGGTTCGCCTGGGGAGACCCAGTACTTC.

CDR3 sequence (DNA): TGTGCCAGCAGCGTAGCTCCGGCTAGCGGGAGTGGTTCCTACAATGAGCAGTTCTTC. Translated: CASSVAPASGSGSYNEQFF. This sequence joins TRBV9 and TRBJ2-1; TRBD2 matches at 10 bases. The V and J ends lost 0 bases and 1 base, in that order; junction bases with no gene match: 10. Germline V gene lookup returns CDR1 SGDLS and CDR2 YYNGEE. CDR3 length equals 19 residues.

A single count supports this clone. This sequence joins TRBV12-5 and TRBJ2-3; 13 bases agree with TRBD2. The CDR3 contains 16 residues. V dropped 3 bases and J dropped 9; count of bases not matched to a gene: 9. CDR1 is LGHNT, CDR2 FRNRAP, per germline. The CDR3: CASGFGGLAGEATQYF. CDR3 DNA: TGTGCTAGTGGTTTCGGAGGACTAGCGGGAGAGGCCACGCAGTATTTT. Based on the CDR3 plus reference TRBV12-5 and TRBJ2-3, the full variable domain is DARVTQTPRHKVTEMGQEVTMRCQPILGHNTVFWYRQTMMQGLELLAYFRNRAPLDDSGMPKDRFSAEMPDATLATLKIQPSEPRDSAVYFCASGFGGLAGEATQYFGPGTRLTVL.

This rearrangement joins TRBV11-2 to TRBJ1-2; the D is unclear. This CDR3 is built from 14 residues. The V gene's germline CDR1 is SGHAT and CDR2 FQNNGV. V gave up 6 bases and J gave up 6 bases, with 17 bases separating them. CDR3 in amino acids: CASRPLWVSDGYTF. CDR3 DNA: TGTGCCAGCAGGCCATTATGGGTCTCGGATGGCTACACCTTC.

The chain combines TRBV10-3 with TRBJ1-1; D gene uncertain. The V gene lost 3 bases and the J gene lost 1 base, with 12 bases spanning the gap. CDR3 length: 15 amino acids. Germline assignment: CDR1 ENHRY and CDR2 SYGVKD. CDR3: CAISERAPANTEAFF. CDR3 bases: TGTGCCATCAGTGAAAGGGCCCCTGCGAACACTGAAGCTTTCTTT.

V gene TRBV7-9 combines with J gene TRBJ1-3; TRBD1 matches 8 bases. CDR1 and CDR2 (germline): SEHNR, FQNEAQ (reference sequence). Trimming at V came to 5 bases and at J to 7 bases, leaving 10 bases not matched to a gene. The CDR3 contains 15 residues. The CDR3 loop reads CASSVGQGSANTIYF. The CDR3 coding sequence is TGTGCCAGCAGCGTAGGACAGGGAAGTGCGAACACCATATATTTT.

The CDR3 nucleotides read TGTGCCAGCAGCTTAGGAACCGGGTCCTCAGATACGCAGTATTTT. It encodes CASSLGTGSSDTQYF. The chain links TRBV7-9 to TRBJ2-3; D is ambiguous. The CDR3 is made up of 15 amino acids. Deletions cut 1 base from V and 4 bases from J, with 12 bases between. Germline V gene data show CDR1 as SEHNR and CDR2 as FQNEAQ (reference sequence). Variable domain in full (rest from reference TRBV7-9 and TRBJ2-3): DTGVSQNPRHKITKRGQNVTFRCDPISEHNRLYWYRQTLGQGPEFLTYFQNEAQLEKSRLLSDRFSAERPKGSFSTLEIQRTEQGDSAMYLCASSLGTGSSDTQYFGPGTRLTVL.

The chain links TRBV2 to TRBJ2-7; D perhaps matches TRBD1 (6 bases). Trimming took 5 bases from V and 2 from J, leaving 10 bases between them. Germline loops: CDR1 SNHLY, CDR2 FYNNEI. CDR3 length: 13 amino acids. The CDR3 sequence: CASSRQDTYEQYF. Written as DNA, the CDR3 is TGTGCCAGCAGTAGACAGGATACCTACGAGCAGTACTTC.

This sequence joins TRBV5-6 and TRBJ2-3; 10 bases agree with TRBD2. J lost 5 bases, V lost 4 bases, and 10 bases had no gene match. There are 16 residues in the CDR3. The germline V gene encodes CDR1 SGHDT and CDR2 YYEEEE. The CDR3 DNA is TGTGCCAGCAGCCGACTAGCGGGTCCCCCGGGAGATACGCAGTATTTT. It yields the protein CASSRLAGPPGDTQYF.